Listed below are T cell receptor beta chains from one sample, sequenced in a study of cytotoxic CD8 clonotypes in ibrutinib-treated CLL. TCRdb keeps only in-frame clones here, not all; method: immunoSEQ multiplex PCR. In the table there are over 65,000 clones, roughly 80% of which are singletons. Specimen: PBMCs, collected after 12 months of ibrutinib treatment. Source of these receptors: a human donor with chronic lymphocytic leukemia. Each CDR3 is given with its conserved first and last residue. Each record gives: D gene, J gene, CDR3 length, clone size, V gene, CDR3 protein, CDR3 DNA. The D gene is left open where the match is weak. A clone size is listed for some rows: how often the clone was seen (once, few, many), or a class if it is expanded.

d_call: NA; j_call: TRBJ2-7; cdr3_length: 16; clone_size: once; v_call: TRBV18; cdr3_aa: CASSPPGVAGGYEQYF; cdr3_nt: TGTGCCAGCTCACCACCGGGGGTCGCCGGGGGCTACGAGCAGTACTTC
d_call: NA; j_call: TRBJ2-1; cdr3_length: 13; clone_size: NA; v_call: TRBV6-6; cdr3_aa: CASSRQGGDEQFF; cdr3_nt: TGTGCCAGCAGCCGACAGGGCGGGGATGAGCAGTTCTTC
d_call: NA; j_call: TRBJ2-5; cdr3_length: 15; clone_size: many; v_call: TRBV7-9; cdr3_aa: CASRPPAGAQETQYF; cdr3_nt: TGTGCCAGCAGACCTCCCGCGGGGGCCCAAGAGACCCAGTACTTC
d_call: NA; j_call: TRBJ2-2; cdr3_length: 16; clone_size: NA; v_call: TRBV18; cdr3_aa: CASSPRGTRRTGELFF; cdr3_nt: TGTGCCAGCTCACCGAGGGGGACCCGACGAACCGGGGAGCTGTTTTTT
d_call: NA; j_call: TRBJ2-7; cdr3_length: 10; clone_size: NA; v_call: TRBV19; cdr3_aa: CARTRGEQYF; cdr3_nt: TGTGCCAGGACTAGGGGTGAGCAGTACTTC
d_call: NA; j_call: TRBJ2-5; cdr3_length: 15; clone_size: NA; v_call: TRBV29-1; cdr3_aa: CSAQKGGAEQETQYF; cdr3_nt: TGCAGCGCCCAAAAAGGGGGAGCGGAACAAGAGACCCAGTACTTC
d_call: NA; j_call: TRBJ1-5; cdr3_length: 14; clone_size: once; v_call: TRBV6-6; cdr3_aa: CATKRSFGNQPQHF; cdr3_nt: TGTGCCACCAAGAGGAGTTTTGGCAATCAGCCCCAGCATTTT
d_call: NA; j_call: TRBJ1-1; cdr3_length: 11; clone_size: once; v_call: TRBV29-1; cdr3_aa: CSVEDVAEAFF; cdr3_nt: TGCAGCGTTGAAGATGTCGCTGAAGCTTTCTTT
d_call: NA; j_call: TRBJ1-4; cdr3_length: 12; clone_size: few; v_call: TRBV27; cdr3_aa: CASPSRAGSLFF; cdr3_nt: TGTGCCAGCCCCTCTAGGGCCGGGTCACTGTTTTTT
d_call: NA; j_call: TRBJ1-3; cdr3_length: 14; clone_size: few; v_call: TRBV6-5; cdr3_aa: CASSYSDSGNTIYF; cdr3_nt: TGTGCCAGCAGTTACTCAGACTCTGGAAACACCATATATTTT
d_call: NA; j_call: TRBJ2-6; cdr3_length: 19; clone_size: NA; v_call: TRBV10-3; cdr3_aa: CAISEMTGRGSSGANVLTF; cdr3_nt: TGTGCCATCAGTGAGATGACAGGGAGGGGATCCTCTGGGGCCAACGTCCTGACTTTC
d_call: NA; j_call: TRBJ2-3; cdr3_length: 14; clone_size: NA; v_call: TRBV5-6; cdr3_aa: CASSSRRGGDTQYF; cdr3_nt: TGTGCCAGCAGCTCAAGGCGGGGTGGGGATACGCAGTATTTT
d_call: NA; j_call: TRBJ2-5; cdr3_length: 15; clone_size: NA; v_call: TRBV2; cdr3_aa: CASSVGRRETGTQYF; cdr3_nt: TGTGCCAGCAGTGTAGGCCGCCGAGAGACGGGGACCCAGTACTTC
d_call: NA; j_call: TRBJ2-3; cdr3_length: 14; clone_size: NA; v_call: TRBV7-3; cdr3_aa: CASSLGGPTDTQYF; cdr3_nt: TGTGCCAGCAGCTTAGGGGGCCCCACAGATACGCAGTATTTT
d_call: NA; j_call: TRBJ1-1; cdr3_length: 13; clone_size: NA; v_call: TRBV11-2; cdr3_aa: CASSYRVNTEAFF; cdr3_nt: TGTGCCAGCAGCTACCGGGTGAACACTGAAGCTTTCTTT
d_call: TRBD1; j_call: TRBJ1-1; cdr3_length: 15; clone_size: NA; v_call: TRBV5-1; cdr3_aa: CASSLGQLMNTEAFF; cdr3_nt: TGCGCCAGCAGCCTGGGACAGTTGATGAACACTGAAGCTTTCTTT
d_call: NA; j_call: TRBJ1-4; cdr3_length: 13; clone_size: NA; v_call: TRBV6-5; cdr3_aa: CASSYGQRLVLFF; cdr3_nt: TGTGCCAGCAGTTACGGACAGCGATTGGTACTGTTTTTT
d_call: TRBD1; j_call: TRBJ1-3; cdr3_length: 16; clone_size: NA; v_call: TRBV28; cdr3_aa: CASRSPTGFFGNTIYF; cdr3_nt: TGTGCCAGCAGATCCCCGACAGGGTTCTTCGGAAACACCATATATTTT
d_call: TRBD2; j_call: TRBJ2-2; cdr3_length: 15; clone_size: once; v_call: TRBV7-2; cdr3_aa: CASSGAGKNTGELFF; cdr3_nt: TGTGCCAGCAGCGGAGCGGGGAAAAACACCGGGGAGCTGTTTTTT
d_call: NA; j_call: TRBJ2-1; cdr3_length: 11; clone_size: NA; v_call: TRBV20-1; cdr3_aa: CSAPRGTEQFF; cdr3_nt: TGCAGTGCCCCGAGGGGGACTGAGCAGTTCTTC
d_call: NA; j_call: TRBJ1-2; cdr3_length: 16; clone_size: NA; v_call: TRBV27; cdr3_aa: CASSPSSGQLNYGYTF; cdr3_nt: TGTGCCAGCAGTCCCTCCAGCGGTCAGCTTAACTATGGCTACACCTTC
d_call: NA; j_call: TRBJ1-1; cdr3_length: 12; clone_size: NA; v_call: TRBV6-6; cdr3_aa: CASSSARTEAFF; cdr3_nt: TGTGCCAGCAGTTCCGCCCGGACTGAAGCTTTCTTT
d_call: TRBD1; j_call: TRBJ1-4; cdr3_length: 14; clone_size: NA; v_call: TRBV4-2; cdr3_aa: CASRGGTGNEKLFF; cdr3_nt: TGTGCCAGCCGGGGGGGGACAGGGAACGAAAAACTGTTTTTT
d_call: NA; j_call: TRBJ1-2; cdr3_length: 13; clone_size: NA; v_call: TRBV25-1; cdr3_aa: CASSRVGGYGYTF; cdr3_nt: TGTGCCAGCAGTAGGGTCGGCGGCTATGGCTACACCTTC
d_call: NA; j_call: TRBJ2-7; cdr3_length: 13; clone_size: NA; v_call: TRBV7-6; cdr3_aa: CASSLGGPYEQYF; cdr3_nt: TGTGCCAGCAGCTTAGGGGGACCCTACGAGCAGTACTTC
d_call: NA; j_call: TRBJ1-2; cdr3_length: 14; clone_size: NA; v_call: TRBV30; cdr3_aa: CAWNSRTENYGYTF; cdr3_nt: TGTGCCTGGAACTCCAGGACAGAAAACTATGGCTACACCTTC
d_call: NA; j_call: TRBJ2-4; cdr3_length: 16; clone_size: NA; v_call: TRBV28; cdr3_aa: CASSSHPQGLANIQYF; cdr3_nt: TGTGCCAGCAGTTCCCACCCACAGGGTCTCGCGAACATTCAGTACTTC
d_call: NA; j_call: TRBJ2-4; cdr3_length: 15; clone_size: NA; v_call: TRBV28; cdr3_aa: CASSRPQGAKNIQYF; cdr3_nt: TGTGCCAGCAGCCGCCCCCAGGGGGCCAAAAACATTCAGTACTTC
d_call: TRBD1; j_call: TRBJ1-5; cdr3_length: 15; clone_size: NA; v_call: TRBV7-9; cdr3_aa: CASSPGTDSNQPQHF; cdr3_nt: TGTGCCAGCAGCCCGGGGACAGATAGCAATCAGCCCCAGCATTTT
d_call: NA; j_call: TRBJ2-2; cdr3_length: 15; clone_size: NA; v_call: TRBV18; cdr3_aa: CASSPLAANTGELFF; cdr3_nt: TGTGCCAGCTCACCACTTGCAGCGAACACCGGGGAGCTGTTTTTT
d_call: NA; j_call: TRBJ2-7; cdr3_length: 13; clone_size: NA; v_call: TRBV2; cdr3_aa: CATRRDGPYEQYF; cdr3_nt: TGTGCCACAAGACGGGACGGGCCCTACGAGCAGTACTTC
d_call: NA; j_call: TRBJ2-7; cdr3_length: 15; clone_size: once; v_call: TRBV7-6; cdr3_aa: CASSPITGRAYEQYF; cdr3_nt: TGTGCCAGCAGCCCAATTACCGGGCGGGCCTACGAGCAGTACTTC
d_call: NA; j_call: TRBJ2-7; cdr3_length: 15; clone_size: NA; v_call: TRBV7-2; cdr3_aa: CASSLGGPSGYEQYF; cdr3_nt: TGTGCCAGCAGCTTAGGGGGGCCGTCGGGCTACGAGCAGTACTTC
d_call: NA; j_call: TRBJ2-3; cdr3_length: 13; clone_size: NA; v_call: TRBV7-2; cdr3_aa: CASSLVRLDTQYF; cdr3_nt: TGTGCCAGCAGCTTAGTGCGGTTAGATACGCAGTATTTT
d_call: TRBD2; j_call: TRBJ2-3; cdr3_length: 12; clone_size: NA; v_call: TRBV4-3; cdr3_aa: CASSAPGTSPYF; cdr3_nt: TGCGCCAGCAGCGCCCCCGGGACTAGCCCGTATTTT
d_call: NA; j_call: TRBJ1-2; cdr3_length: 15; clone_size: NA; v_call: TRBV2; cdr3_aa: CASSEGAPRVYGYTF; cdr3_nt: TGTGCCAGCAGTGAGGGGGCACCCCGGGTCTATGGCTACACCTTC